This T cell receptor beta chain was found in a study of early T cells in non-severe SARS-CoV-2 infection. Study-level findings and limits: Private and CD4 specificities were missed by VDJdb matching, skewed to anti-spike CD8.

This clonotype came up many times. Its specificity is unknown. The germline CDR1 and CDR2 sequences are KGHSH and LQKENI. The CDR3 runs to 13 residues. V was clipped by 4 bases and J by 5 bases, with 12 bases between them. Each cDNA molecule carried a unique molecular identifier. TCRdb re-called the 5' RACE reads with MiXCR, one entry per CDR3 protein. Of 50,000 to 65,000 distinct CDR3 sequences detected, around 12% appear once; the ten largest clones hold 1.1% to 1.5%. Material for sequencing was whole blood. The rearrangement links TRBV18 to TRBJ2-7; D is unclear. The receptor comes from an adult who was a healthcare worker with PCR-confirmed SARS-CoV-2 infection or an uninfected control (not recorded which). The CDR3 DNA follows: TGTGCCAGCTCACAACTTAATCGCGACGAGCAGTACTTC. Residues: CASSQLNRDEQYF.